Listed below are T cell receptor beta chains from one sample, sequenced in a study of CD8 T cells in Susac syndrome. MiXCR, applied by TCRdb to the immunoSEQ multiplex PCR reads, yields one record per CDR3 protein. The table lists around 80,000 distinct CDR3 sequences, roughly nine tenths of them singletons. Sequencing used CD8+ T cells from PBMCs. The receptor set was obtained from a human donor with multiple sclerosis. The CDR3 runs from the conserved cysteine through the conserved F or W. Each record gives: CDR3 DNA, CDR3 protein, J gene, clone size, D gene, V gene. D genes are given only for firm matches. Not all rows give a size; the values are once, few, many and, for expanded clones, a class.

DNA: TGTGCCAGCAGCTTAAAAGGTGGGGGGACGAACATCTACAATGAGCAGTTCTTC
CDR3: CASSLKGGGTNIYNEQFF
J: TRBJ2-1
size: -
D: -
V: TRBV7-3

DNA: TGCGCCAGCAGCTTGGGACAGGCCGCAACTAATGAAAAACTGTTTTTT
CDR3: CASSLGQAATNEKLFF
J: TRBJ1-4
size: -
D: -
V: TRBV5-1

DNA: TGTGCCAGCAGCAACGGGGCCGAGCAGTACTTC
CDR3: CASSNGAEQYF
J: TRBJ2-7
size: -
D: -
V: TRBV6-1

DNA: TGTGCCAGCAGCCTAGACCGACTCGGGCCTGACACTGAAGCTTTCTTT
CDR3: CASSLDRLGPDTEAFF
J: TRBJ1-1
size: few
D: -
V: TRBV4-2

DNA: TGTGCCAGCAGTGATCTTTCCTCCTACGAGCAGTACTTC
CDR3: CASSDLSSYEQYF
J: TRBJ2-7
size: few
D: -
V: TRBV2

DNA: TGTGCCAGTAGTATGAGACCCCTCGGACACTTCTACGAGCAGTACTTC
CDR3: CASSMRPLGHFYEQYF
J: TRBJ2-7
size: -
D: -
V: TRBV19

DNA: TGTGCCAGCAGTTCCCAAGAGACCCAGTACTTC
CDR3: CASSSQETQYF
J: TRBJ2-5
size: -
D: -
V: TRBV12-3/TRBV12-4

DNA: TGTGCCAGCAGCCAATTCCGCATGAACACTGAAGCTTTCTTT
CDR3: CASSQFRMNTEAFF
J: TRBJ1-1
size: -
D: -
V: TRBV3-1

DNA: TGTGCCAGCAGCCAAGGGCTAGGGGGAGAGACCCAGTACTTC
CDR3: CASSQGLGGETQYF
J: TRBJ2-5
size: -
D: -
V: TRBV4-2

DNA: TGTGCCAGCAGCCCCCCGCTCGGGGCAGCCAAAAACATTCAGTACTTC
CDR3: CASSPPLGAAKNIQYF
J: TRBJ2-4
size: -
D: -
V: TRBV3-1

DNA: TGTGCCAGCAGTTATCGGGGGCAGCCGTCCGTTTACGAGCAGTACTTC
CDR3: CASSYRGQPSVYEQYF
J: TRBJ2-7
size: -
D: -
V: TRBV27

DNA: TGCGCCAGCAGCCAAGTCAGGGATGGAAACACCATATATTTT
CDR3: CASSQVRDGNTIYF
J: TRBJ1-3
size: -
D: -
V: TRBV4-1

DNA: TGTGCCAGCAGCCAAGAGACAGCGACATCCTACGAGCAGTACTTC
CDR3: CASSQETATSYEQYF
J: TRBJ2-7
size: once
D: -
V: TRBV3-1

DNA: TGTGCCAGCAGTTCCACCCGCCTAACTAGCGGGAGTTGGACAAATGAGCAGTTCTTC
CDR3: CASSSTRLTSGSWTNEQFF
J: TRBJ2-1
size: -
D: TRBD2
V: TRBV6-5

DNA: TGCGCCAGCAGCCAAGGAGGCGGGACCGACTCCTACAATGAGCAGTTCTTC
CDR3: CASSQGGGTDSYNEQFF
J: TRBJ2-1
size: -
D: -
V: TRBV4-3

DNA: TGTGCCAGTATCAGCTGGGACAAGAACACTGAAGCTTTCTTT
CDR3: CASISWDKNTEAFF
J: TRBJ1-1
size: -
D: -
V: TRBV19